The 10 T cell receptor beta chains presented below share a single source sample, sequenced in a study of blood T cell repertoires in COVID-19. Method: immunoSEQ multiplex PCR; TCRdb's copy keeps in-frame clones and lacks some. The sample lists around 230,000 clones, around 86% seen once, with approximately 13% in the top ten. Material for sequencing was peripheral blood. Source of these receptors: a woman aged 55-69 years with active or convalescent COVID-19.

This clone was observed a few times. The chain has TRBV19 and TRBJ1-2; tentative D call: TRBD1 (5 bases). V lost 4 bases and J 5 bases, leaving 14 bases between the germline ends. CDR1 LNHDA and CDR2 SQIVND come from the germline V gene (reference sequence). The CDR3 has 14 amino acids. Here the CDR3 DNA reads TGTGCCAGTAGTACAACGATCGGGGGATATGGCTACACCTTC. Protein: CASSTTIGGYGYTF.

The chain joins TRBV6-5 to TRBJ1-6; weak D call: TRBD1 (6 bases). The ends were cut back, 0 bases at V and 19 bases at J, with 16 bases in the middle. This CDR3 comprises 13 residues. Per the germline V gene, CDR1 is MNHEY and CDR2 is SVGAGI. For the CDR3, the DNA is TGTGCCAGCAGTTACTCGCAGGACAGTCTGGGTCACTTT. Encoded protein: CASSYSQDSLGHF.

Ten or more counts support this clone. This chain joins TRBV6-5 and TRBJ2-3; 7 nucleotides line up with TRBD2. Germline values: CDR1 MNHEY, CDR2 SVGAGI. Trimming removed 6 bases from V and 3 bases from J; junction bases left unmatched: 3. The CDR3 is 13 amino acids. The CDR3 region is CASRTSATDTQYF. The CDR3 coding sequence is TGTGCCAGCAGAACTAGCGCAACAGATACGCAGTATTTT.

V usage is TRBV5-1 and J usage is TRBJ2-5; maybe TRBD2 (7 bases). The CDR3 spans 15 residues. The V end was cut by 0 bases, the J end by 4 bases, with 13 bases between. CDR1 and CDR2 (germline): SGHRS, YFSETQ. Written as DNA, the CDR3 is TGCGCCAGCAGCTTGGTCGGGGGGCTGGTAGAGACCCAGTACTTC. This encodes CASSLVGGLVETQYF.

The rearrangement joins TRBV7-9 to TRBJ1-4; tentative D call: TRBD1 (5 bases). The V and J ends lost 4 bases and 8 bases respectively, with 17 bases between them. This CDR3 spans 15 amino acids. Germline lookup yields CDR1 SEHNR and CDR2 FQNEAQ (reference sequence). In DNA, the CDR3 is TGTGCCAGCAGCTATTCGGCGGGGCTAGGCGAAAAACTGTTTTTT. Protein sequence: CASSYSAGLGEKLFF.

V usage is TRBV10-3 and J usage is TRBJ2-1; 10 bases are shared with TRBD2. The V gene end was trimmed by 0 bases and the J gene end by 7 bases; junction bases not matched to a gene: 12. The CDR3 totals 18 residues. Germline CDR1 and CDR2: ENHRY and SYGVKD. The CDR3: CAISESGATSGVGNEQFF. The CDR3 DNA is TGTGCCATCAGTGAGTCGGGGGCCACTAGCGGGGTGGGAAATGAGCAGTTCTTC.

This clone was seen more than once but under ten times. The V and J genes are TRBV6-2 or TRBV6-3 and TRBJ1-1, with D unclear. This CDR3 is built from 14 residues. V lost 2 bases, J lost 6 bases, and 13 bases lay in between. Germline V gives CDR1 MNHEY, CDR2 SVGEGT. CDR3 in amino acids: CASSYGGPGAEAFF. The CDR3 DNA reads as TGTGCCAGCAGTTACGGCGGCCCCGGGGCTGAAGCTTTCTTT.

In its sample, this clone was seen once. The J gene is TRBJ2-3, the V gene TRBV9; the D gene is possibly TRBD2 (6 bases). Trimming took 0 bases from V and 2 from J, leaving 13 bases between them. The CDR3 is made up of 16 amino acids. The V gene's germline CDR1 is SGDLS and CDR2 YYNGEE. This chain's CDR3 is CASSVAGDSNTDTQYF. The CDR3 DNA follows: TGTGCCAGCAGCGTAGCGGGGGACTCGAACACAGATACGCAGTATTTT.

This chain uses TRBV11-2 with TRBJ2-3; 13 bases line up with TRBD2. The CDR3 has 17 amino acids. With V trimmed by 5 bases and J by 5 bases, 10 bases remained unmatched. Germline V CDR1 and CDR2: SGHAT, FQNNGV. This CDR3 is CASSVRLAGGLGDTQYF. In nucleotides, the CDR3 is TGTGCCAGCAGCGTTAGACTAGCGGGGGGCCTAGGAGATACGCAGTATTTT. The variable domain in full, completed from reference TRBV11-2 and TRBJ2-3, reads EAGVAQSPRYKIIEKRQSVAFWCNPISGHATLYWYQQILGQGPKLLIQFQNNGVVDDSQLPKDRFSAERLKGVDSTLKIQPAKLEDSAVYLCASSVRLAGGLGDTQYFGPGTRLTVL.

The chain joins TRBV7-8 to TRBJ2-7; 7 positions match TRBD2. Germline trimming cut 1 base from V and 9 bases from J; bases unmatched to any gene: 9. CDR3 size: 14 residues. Germline assignment: CDR1 SGHVS and CDR2 FQNEAQ. The CDR3 protein is CASSLGGTTSMQYF. The CDR3 nucleotides read TGTGCCAGCAGCTTAGGGGGGACTACCAGCATGCAGTACTTC.